The 2 T cell receptor beta chains below all came from one sample that was sequenced in a study of T cell clones after liver transplantation. Only in-frame clones appear in the TCRdb table, and some are missing; sequencing was by immunoSEQ multiplex PCR. The data contain under 150,000 clones, less than 95% of them singletons. The material was CD4+ T cells from blood, obtained 12 months after liver transplant. These receptors all stem from a human patient who received a liver transplant. Part of the T cell pool may stem from the graft donor.

The J gene is TRBJ2-1, the V gene TRBV7-9; the D call may be TRBD1 or TRBD2 (5 bases each). CDR1 and CDR2 from the germline V gene are SEHNR and FQNEAQ (reference sequence). The V and J ends lost 1 base and 7 bases respectively, with 8 bases between them. CDR3 length: 13 residues. CDR3 sequence: CASSLGGGNEQFF. The CDR3 bases are TGTGCCAGCAGCTTAGGGGGCGGGAATGAGCAGTTCTTC.

The chain couples TRBV28 to TRBJ1-1, with D hard to call. V shed 10 bases and J shed 2 bases, with 14 bases lying between them. The CDR3 loop spans 13 amino acids. The V gene's germline CDR1 is MDHEN and CDR2 SYDVKM. The CDR3 DNA reads as TGTGCCACCGCGGGGAAGACTAACACTGAAGCTTTCTTT. Its translation is CATAGKTNTEAFF.